This TCR delta chain appears in the sequencing data of a study of gamma-delta T cells after stem cell transplantation. TCRdb ran CATT on the RT-PCR reads. The top ten hold around 27% of the sample, which has 2,000 to 3,000 delta-chain clones, 5.6% seen once. This clone was counted only a few times. A far larger clone is only one base removed, so a read error is likely. Other DNA variants within this sample encode the same CDR3. This CDR3 spans 15 amino acids. The germline V and J ends were trimmed by 3 bases and 0 bases, with 13 bases remaining between them. Germline V lookup: CDR1 GEAIGNYY, CDR2 EKD. This sequence joins TRDV2 and TRDJ1; D uncertain. Specimen: gamma-delta T cells. The receptor was isolated from a human donor. It is not recorded whose cells these are; they may come from a transplant donor. The CDR3 DNA reads as TGTGCCTGTGACCCCGTCGGGAACAACACCGATAAACTCATCTTT. Translating gives CACDPVGNNTDKLIF.